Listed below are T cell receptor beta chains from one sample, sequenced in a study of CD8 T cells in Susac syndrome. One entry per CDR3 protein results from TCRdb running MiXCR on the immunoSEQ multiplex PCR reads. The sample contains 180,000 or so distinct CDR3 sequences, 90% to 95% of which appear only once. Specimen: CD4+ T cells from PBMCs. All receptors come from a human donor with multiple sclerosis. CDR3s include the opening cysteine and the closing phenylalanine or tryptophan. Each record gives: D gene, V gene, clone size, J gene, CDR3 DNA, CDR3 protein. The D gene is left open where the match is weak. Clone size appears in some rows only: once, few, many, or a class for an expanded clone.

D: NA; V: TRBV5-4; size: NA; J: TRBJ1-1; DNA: TGTGCCAGCAGGTCGGGTGGCACTGAAGCTTTCTTT; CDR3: CASRSGGTEAFF
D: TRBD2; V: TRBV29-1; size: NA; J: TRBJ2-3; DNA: TGCAGCGTTGGCGGGGGGGCTCTGGATACGCAGTATTTT; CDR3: CSVGGGALDTQYF
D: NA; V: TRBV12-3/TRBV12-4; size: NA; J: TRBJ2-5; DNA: TGTGCCAGCTCCATCCCGACGGTGATGAAGACCCAGTACTTC; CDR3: CASSIPTVMKTQYF
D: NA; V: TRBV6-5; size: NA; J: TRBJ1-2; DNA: TGTGCCAGCAGTTACTCGTGGGAGTATGGAGGCTACACCTTC; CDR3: CASSYSWEYGGYTF
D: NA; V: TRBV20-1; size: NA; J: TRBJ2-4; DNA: TGCAGTGCTAGTGGAGGGGGAGGGCCTCAGTACTTC; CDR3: CSASGGGGPQYF
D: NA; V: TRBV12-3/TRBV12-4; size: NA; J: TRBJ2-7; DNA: TGTGCCAGCAGTCCCACGGAGGGAGAGCAGTACTTC; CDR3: CASSPTEGEQYF
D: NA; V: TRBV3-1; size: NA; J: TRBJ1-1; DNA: TGTGCCAGCAGCCTTGTCGGCCGGGAGGGGAACACTGAAGCTTTCTTT; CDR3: CASSLVGREGNTEAFF
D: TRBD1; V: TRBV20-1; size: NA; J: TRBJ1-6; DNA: TGCAGTGCTAGAGGGGGGGACAGCCTCAATTCACCCCTCCACTTT; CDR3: CSARGGDSLNSPLHF
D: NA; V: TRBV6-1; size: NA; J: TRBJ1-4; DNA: TGTGCCAGCAGTGAAGCGCTAGGGGGGAATGAAAAACTGTTTTTT; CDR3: CASSEALGGNEKLFF
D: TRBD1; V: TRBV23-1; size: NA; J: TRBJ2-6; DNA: TGCGCCAGCAGTCGTCCGGGACAGCACCTCCCTGGGGCCAACGTCCTGACTTTC; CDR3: CASSRPGQHLPGANVLTF
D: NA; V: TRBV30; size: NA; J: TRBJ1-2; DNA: TGTGCCTGGAGCCCTTACAGCTTTGGCTACACCTTC; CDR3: CAWSPYSFGYTF
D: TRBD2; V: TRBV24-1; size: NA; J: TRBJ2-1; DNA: TGTGCCACCAGTGATCCTGGACTAGGTAGTGAGCAGTTCTTC; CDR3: CATSDPGLGSEQFF
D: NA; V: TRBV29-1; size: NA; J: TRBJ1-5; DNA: TGCAGCGTTGCAGTCAGGAGCAATCAGCCCCAGCATTTT; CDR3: CSVAVRSNQPQHF
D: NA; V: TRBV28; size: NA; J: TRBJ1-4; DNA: TGTGCCAGCTGGAGGGGAGGCGAAAAACTGTTTTTT; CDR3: CASWRGGEKLFF
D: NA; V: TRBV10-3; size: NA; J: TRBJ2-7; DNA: TGTGCCATCAGCACCTCTTGGGGACGGAACTACGAGCAGTACTTC; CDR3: CAISTSWGRNYEQYF
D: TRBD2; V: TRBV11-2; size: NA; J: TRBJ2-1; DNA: TGTGCCAGCAGCTTAGCGGCGGGGGGGCGAAATGAGCAGTTCTTC; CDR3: CASSLAAGGRNEQFF
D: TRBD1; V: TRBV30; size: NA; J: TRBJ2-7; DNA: TGTGCCTGGAGGAGGGACAGCAAGGCCTACGAGCAGTACTTC; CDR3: CAWRRDSKAYEQYF
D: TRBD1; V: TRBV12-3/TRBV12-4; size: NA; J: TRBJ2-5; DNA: TGTGCCAGCAGTTTCCAGGGGGCCAAGACCCAGTACTTC; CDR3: CASSFQGAKTQYF
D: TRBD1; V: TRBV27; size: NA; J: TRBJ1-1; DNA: TGTGCCAGCAGTTTAGACAGGGGGTTGAACACTGAAGCTTTCTTT; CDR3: CASSLDRGLNTEAFF
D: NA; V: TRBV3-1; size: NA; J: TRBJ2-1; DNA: TGTGCCAGCAGCCGCGGCATTGGGGGTAATGAGCAGTTCTTC; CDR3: CASSRGIGGNEQFF
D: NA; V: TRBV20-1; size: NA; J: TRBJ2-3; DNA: TGCAGTGCTAGTTATGCGGGTGGGGCAGATACGCAGTATTTT; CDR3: CSASYAGGADTQYF
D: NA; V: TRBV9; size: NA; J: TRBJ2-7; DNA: TGTGCCAGCAGCACCACTGCCCTCGGGTACGAGCAGTACTTC; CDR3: CASSTTALGYEQYF
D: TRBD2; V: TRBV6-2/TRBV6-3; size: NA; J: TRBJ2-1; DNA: TGTGCCAGCACCTTAGTCGGACTAGCGGGAGTTGAGCAGTTCTTC; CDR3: CASTLVGLAGVEQFF
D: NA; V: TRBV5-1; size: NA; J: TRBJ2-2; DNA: TGCGCCAGCAGCTTGGGGAGCGCGAACACCGGGGAGCTGTTTTTT; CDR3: CASSLGSANTGELFF
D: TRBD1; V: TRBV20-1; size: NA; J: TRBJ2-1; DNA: TGCAGTGCTAGAGCCACAGGGGGTGAGCAGTTCTTC; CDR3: CSARATGGEQFF
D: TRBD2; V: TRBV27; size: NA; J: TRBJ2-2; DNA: TGTGCCAGCGGAGCGACTAGCGCTAACACCGGGGAGCTGTTTTTT; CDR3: CASGATSANTGELFF
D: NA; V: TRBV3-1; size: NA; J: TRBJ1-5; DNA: TGTGCCAGCAGCCAAGGCACTACGAATCAGCCCCAGCATTTT; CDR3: CASSQGTTNQPQHF
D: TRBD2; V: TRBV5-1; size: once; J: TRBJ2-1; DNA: TGCGCCAGCAGCTTCTTACTAGCGGGAAAGGGTGAGCAGTTCTTC; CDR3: CASSFLLAGKGEQFF
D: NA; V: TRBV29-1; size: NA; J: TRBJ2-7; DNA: TGCAGCGTATCTAGCGTGGGGGCCTCCTACGAGCAGTACTTC; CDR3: CSVSSVGASYEQYF
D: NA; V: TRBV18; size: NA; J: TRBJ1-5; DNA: TGTGCCAGCTCCCCCTCGGCCGACCAGCCCCAGCATTTT; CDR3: CASSPSADQPQHF
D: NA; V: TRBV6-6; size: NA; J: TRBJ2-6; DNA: TGTGCCAGCAGTACCCACTCTGGGGCCAACGTCCTGACTTTC; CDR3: CASSTHSGANVLTF
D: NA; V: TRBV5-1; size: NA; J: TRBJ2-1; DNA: TGCGCCAGCAGCTTTCAACCAGTCGGGGTCAGCGAGCAGTTCTTC; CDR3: CASSFQPVGVSEQFF
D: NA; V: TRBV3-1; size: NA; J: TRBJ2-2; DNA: TGTGCCAGCAGCCATGGGACCGGGGAGCTGTTTTTT; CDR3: CASSHGTGELFF